This T cell receptor (beta chain) was identified in a study of blood T cells in healthy people across ages. Study outcomes and limitations: Considered underestimates were the diversity estimates obtained from one million T cells. Because sorting was not performed, PBMCs prevented conclusive naive versus antigen-experienced comparison. Versus aged donors, long-lived donors had higher diversity and more naive CD4+ cells.

The CDR3 covers 14 residues. Germline V gene lookup returns CDR1 KGHSH and CDR2 LQKENI. This clonotype showed up many times. Its antigen is unidentified. Together with a sample-barcoded 5' primer, a J-beta primer mix was included in a second PCR lasting about 6 to 11 cycles. Via MiXCR, TCRdb re-called the 5' RACE reads, giving one row per CDR3 protein. The sample has 550,000 to 750,000 distinct CDR3 sequences, over 20% seen once. This sequence joins TRBV18 and TRBJ2-5; no reliable D call. Near its end, the DNA agrees better with TRBJ2-7, so the J call may be wrong. The sequencing input was blood. The clonotype comes from a man aged 70-80 years in good health. Here the CDR3 reads CASSPRSGSYEQYF. As DNA, the CDR3 is TGTGCCAGCTCACCACGATCCGGATCCTACGAGCAGTACTTC.